Each of the 6 T cell receptor beta chains below was sequenced from the same sample in a study of persistence of HIV-infected CD4 T cells. Stimulation used 10 ug/mL lysate from CMV-infected fibroblasts. CD40L/CD69 double-negative CD45RO-high memory CD4+ T cells were collected. The immunoSEQ assay was version 4, run in survey mode. Measured with immunoSEQ multiplex PCR; TCRdb has only the in-frame clones, and not every one. The top ten clones hold about 6% of a sample with about 33,000 clones, about 80% of them seen once. These receptors' targets are unknown. The sequences come from CD4+ T cells sorted from PBMCs after roughly 20-hour stimulation, collected from a patient who received antiretroviral therapy. The receptor set was obtained from an adult woman with HIV who was CMV-seropositive.

The chain uses TRBV4-1 and TRBJ1-1, with 10 positions matching TRBD1. The germline CDR1 and CDR2 sequences are MGHRA and YSYEKL. The V gene end was trimmed by 4 bases and the J gene end by 4 bases; junction bases not matched to a gene: 12. The CDR3 totals 17 residues. The CDR3 DNA sequence: TGCGCCAGCAGCCTCGGACAGGGGGGAGGCCTCGCCACTGAAGCTTTCTTT. Amino acids: CASSLGQGGGLATEAFF.

The V call is TRBV27, the J call TRBJ1-1, with D unclear. The CDR3 length is 15 residues. Trimming took 1 base from V and 0 from J, leaving 9 bases between them. Germline V gene lookup returns CDR1 MNHEY and CDR2 SMNVEV (reference sequence). CDR3 in amino acids: CASSLFKEMNTEAFF. CDR3 coding DNA: TGTGCCAGCAGTTTATTTAAGGAAATGAACACTGAAGCTTTCTTT.

This rearrangement joins TRBV5-1 to TRBJ2-1; 7 nucleotides line up with TRBD1. The V segment lost 5 bases and the J segment 4 bases; nucleotides outside the gene matches: 3. From germline, CDR1 is SGHRS and CDR2 YFSETQ. CDR3 length equals 13 residues. The CDR3 reads CASRQGIYNEQFF. As DNA, the CDR3 is TGCGCCAGCAGACAGGGGATATACAATGAGCAGTTCTTC.

The chain recombines TRBV9 with TRBJ2-5; 9 nucleotides line up with TRBD1. V was clipped by 3 bases and J by 4 bases; unmatched bases: 4. Germline V gene sequence: CDR1 SGDLS, CDR2 YYNGEE. The CDR3 has 14 amino acids. CDR3 sequence reads: CASSDTGGGETQYF. CDR3 DNA: TGTGCCAGCAGCGACACAGGGGGCGGAGAGACCCAGTACTTC.

V is TRBV24-1 and J is TRBJ2-3; D is tentatively TRBD1 or TRBD2 (6 bases each). Per germline, CDR1 KGHDR and CDR2 SFDVKD. Trimming stripped 2 bases from V and 2 bases from J, with 10 bases between. This CDR3 spans 15 amino acids. CDR3 protein: CATSDSPGATDTQYF. CDR3 nucleotide sequence: TGTGCCACCAGTGATTCTCCGGGGGCCACAGATACGCAGTATTTT.

The genes are TRBV28 and TRBJ1-2, with TRBD1 matching over 7 bases. The J segment lost 6 bases and the V segment lost 7 bases, leaving 11 bases of the junction unmatched. The CDR3 runs to 14 residues. Looked up from germline, CDR1 is MDHEN and CDR2 is SYDVKM. CDR3 in amino acids: CASNWAGGLDGYTF. The CDR3 DNA reads TGTGCCAGCAACTGGGCAGGGGGGTTGGATGGCTACACCTTC.